The 31 T cell receptor beta chains reported below all come from one sample, sequenced in a study of control samples from healthy donors and cancer patients. Profiled with immunoSEQ multiplex PCR; TCRdb holds only in-frame clones, not every one. This table has more than 95,000 clones, around 91% appearing once. The source material was PBMCs. The receptor set was obtained from a woman aged 50 to 60 with colorectal cancer.

The gene calls are TRBV6-1 and TRBJ1-2; D unclear. Trimming pared 3 bases from V and 4 bases from J, leaving 15 bases between. CDR3 length equals 15 residues. Germline-derived CDR1 and CDR2 are MNHNS and SASEGT. The CDR3 DNA reads as TGTGCCAGCAGTGAGGGTCGCAGTGTTGGCTATGGCTACACCTTC. This encodes CASSEGRSVGYGYTF.

This clone appeared a single time. This chain joins TRBV4-1 and TRBJ2-7, with D possibly being TRBD2 (5 bases). CDR3 length: 17 amino acids. Germline loops: CDR1 MGHRA, CDR2 YSYEKL. The V end was cut by 3 bases, the J end by 0 bases, with 18 bases between. CDR3 nucleotide sequence: TGCGCCAGCAGCCATAATATGAGGGCGGAGAGCTCCTACGAGCAGTACTTC. It translates to CASSHNMRAESSYEQYF.

This chain uses TRBV9 with TRBJ2-1; 10 positions match TRBD2. Unmatched junction bases numbered 6, after V lost 3 bases and J lost 6 bases. Germline V gene sequence: CDR1 SGDLS, CDR2 YYNGEE. This CDR3 has 15 residues. Written as DNA, the CDR3 is TGTGCCAGCAGCGGCGGAGCGGGAGGGCTCAATGAGCAGTTCTTC. It is translated as CASSGGAGGLNEQFF. Full variable domain (rest looked up from reference TRBV9 and TRBJ2-1): DSGVTQTPKHLITATGQRVTLRCSPRSGDLSVYWYQQSLDQGLQFLIQYYNGEERAKGNILERFSAQQFPDLHSELNLSSLELGDSALYFCASSGGAGGLNEQFFGPGTRLTVL.

J is TRBJ1-3 and V is TRBV10-1, with D unresolved. From germline, CDR1 is WNHNN and CDR2 SYGVQD (reference sequence). This CDR3 has 12 residues. V lost 9 bases and J 3 bases, leaving 9 bases between the germline ends. The CDR3 spells CASPPLGNTIYF. CDR3 nucleotides: TGCGCCAGTCCACCTCTTGGAAACACCATATATTTT.

The chain recombines TRBV15 with TRBJ2-7; perhaps TRBD2 as D (6 bases). The CDR3 extends over 16 amino acids. The V end lost 3 bases, the J end lost 0 bases, and 15 bases lay between the germline ends. From germline, CDR1 is LNHNV and CDR2 YYDKDF (reference sequence). The CDR3 sequence: CATSRSSRDFSYEQYF. DNA of the CDR3: TGTGCCACCAGCAGGTCGTCCCGGGACTTCTCCTACGAGCAGTACTTC.

The chain combines TRBV6-1 with TRBJ2-7, with D tentatively TRBD1 or TRBD2 (5 bases each). V was trimmed by 0 bases and J by 3 bases, leaving 9 bases between them. The germline V gene has CDR1 MNHNS and CDR2 SASEGT. The CDR3 has 14 amino acids. The DNA of the CDR3 is TGTGCCAGCAGTGAAGCGTGGGGGAGCTACGAGCAGTACTTC. The encoded protein is CASSEAWGSYEQYF.

V gene TRBV7-9 combines with J gene TRBJ2-3; maybe TRBD1 (5 bases). The CDR3 loop spans 15 amino acids. V was clipped by 1 base and J by 5 bases, with 13 bases between them. The germline CDR1 and CDR2 sequences are SEHNR and FQNEAQ (reference sequence). CDR3 region: CASSLGAPQGDTQYF. The CDR3, as DNA: TGTGCCAGCAGCTTAGGGGCCCCGCAGGGAGATACGCAGTATTTT.

The chain couples TRBV2 to TRBJ1-2; D perhaps matches TRBD1 (6 bases). This CDR3 has 13 residues. V was pared by 5 bases and J by 4 bases, with 11 bases between. The germline gives CDR1 SNHLY, CDR2 FYNNEI. The CDR3 region has the DNA TGTGCCAGCAGTCGGGACACCTCCTATGGCTACACCTTC. Protein product: CASSRDTSYGYTF. The full variable domain, completed using reference TRBV2 and TRBJ1-2, is EPEVTQTPSHQVTQMGQEVILRCVPISNHLYFYWYRQILGQKVEFLVSFYNNEISEKSEIFDDQFSVERPDGSNFTLKIRSTKLEDSAMYFCASSRDTSYGYTFGSGTRLTVV.

The chain employs TRBV3-1 (or the pseudogene TRBV3-2) and TRBJ2-2; D not certain. CDR3 length: 14 residues. Germline V gene lookup returns CDR1 LGHDT and CDR2 YNNKEL (reference sequence). V was clipped by 0 bases and J by 7 bases, with 9 bases between them. CDR3 sequence: CASSQDRVLGELFF. The CDR3 DNA reads as TGTGCCAGCAGCCAAGATCGGGTCCTCGGGGAGCTGTTTTTT.

This clone was picked up a small number of times. This chain connects TRBV5-4 to TRBJ2-5, with TRBD1 matching 7 bases. CDR1 SGHNT and CDR2 YYREEE come from the germline V gene (reference sequence). With 0 bases clipped from V and 5 bases from J, the junction kept 7 bases outside the gene matches. This CDR3 spans 15 amino acids. CDR3 sequence reads: CASSLGGGRRETQYF. Written as DNA, the CDR3 is TGTGCCAGCAGCTTGGGAGGGGGCCGTAGGGAGACCCAGTACTTC.

This clone occurred once. The chain combines TRBV6-4 with TRBJ1-1; maybe TRBD1 (6 bases). This CDR3 contains 13 residues. Trimming left V 5 bases short and J 5 bases short, with 12 bases between. Germline loops: CDR1 MRHNA, CDR2 SNTAGT. CDR3 loop: CASSRTVSTEAFF. The DNA for the CDR3 is TGTGCCAGCAGTAGGACAGTTTCTACTGAAGCTTTCTTT.

V gene TRBV7-9 combines with J gene TRBJ1-2; D is uncertain. The CDR3 covers 13 residues. V was clipped by 4 bases and J by 8 bases, with 14 bases between them. Germline V gives CDR1 SEHNR, CDR2 FQNEAQ (reference sequence). CDR3 region: CASSSYIDLGYTF. CDR3 DNA sequence: TGTGCCAGCAGCTCGTACATCGACCTCGGCTACACCTTC.

This chain uses TRBV29-1 with TRBJ2-7, with TRBD2 matching over 10 bases. Per germline, CDR1 SQVTM and CDR2 ANQGSEA. With 6 bases clipped from V and 2 bases from J, the junction kept 4 bases outside the gene matches. CDR3 length: 13 amino acids. This CDR3 reads CSVVTSGAYEQYF. CDR3 coding DNA: TGCAGCGTGGTAACTAGCGGGGCCTACGAGCAGTACTTC.

This sequence joins TRBV7-9 and TRBJ2-7; D is unresolved. This CDR3 contains 14 residues. Trimming shortened V by 5 bases and J by 3 bases, and 14 bases separated the two germline ends. Germline V gene data show CDR1 as SEHNR and CDR2 as FQNEAQ (reference sequence). The CDR3 sequence is CASSTSLGVYEQYF. The CDR3 nucleotides read TGTGCCAGCAGCACCTCCCTTGGAGTCTACGAGCAGTACTTC.

V and J are TRBV5-1 and TRBJ2-1; 8 bases align to TRBD2. J lost 7 bases, V lost 4 bases, and 10 bases had no gene match. CDR3 length: 15 residues. Germline CDR1 SGHRS, CDR2 YFSETQ. The CDR3 reads CASSPESGGRNEQFF. CDR3 DNA: TGCGCCAGCAGCCCGGAGAGCGGGGGTCGGAATGAGCAGTTCTTC.

The CDR3 DNA reads as TGTGCCAGCAGCTTAAGTACTGAAGCTTTCTTT. Translated, it gives CASSLSTEAFF. J is TRBJ1-1 and V is TRBV13, with D hard to call. CDR1 is PRHDT, CDR2 FYEKMQ, per germline (reference sequence). The CDR3 sequence is 11 residues long. V lost 2 bases to trimming and J lost 5 bases, with 3 bases between them.

The chain employs TRBV20-1 and TRBJ1-1, with D hard to call. Looked up from germline, CDR1 is DFQATT and CDR2 is SNEGSKA (reference sequence). The CDR3 has 11 residues. Trimming left V 4 bases short and J 11 bases short, with 14 bases between. This chain's CDR3 is CSATTIGEAFF. The CDR3, as DNA: TGCAGTGCTACGACAATCGGGGAGGCTTTCTTT.

The chain has TRBV2 and TRBJ1-1; 8 bases fit TRBD1. Germline CDR1 reads SNHLY; CDR2 reads FYNNEI. CDR3 size: 18 residues. The trim removed 6 bases at V and 5 bases at J, leaving 20 bases unmatched. The CDR3 loop is CASRLAKSFRGLLTEAFF. DNA of the CDR3: TGTGCCAGCAGGTTAGCTAAAAGTTTCAGGGGGCTCTTAACTGAAGCTTTCTTT.

The chain has TRBV5-6 and TRBJ2-3; 14 positions agree with TRBD2. There are 19 residues in the CDR3. Germline V lookup: CDR1 SGHDT, CDR2 YYEEEE. The V gene end was trimmed by 1 base and the J gene end by 0 bases; junction bases not matched to a gene: 7. The CDR3 coding sequence is TGTGCCAGCAGCTTGAGGACTAGCGGGGGGCGGTCTAGCACAGATACGCAGTATTTT. Protein product: CASSLRTSGGRSSTDTQYF.

The chain recombines TRBV11-2 with TRBJ2-7, with D tentatively TRBD1 (5 bases). Germline values: CDR1 SGHAT, CDR2 FQNNGV. There are 14 residues in the CDR3. Trimming removed 1 base from V and 3 bases from J, with 10 bases in between. As DNA, the CDR3 is TGTGCCAGCAGCTTAGGGGTAGGGGACTACGAGCAGTACTTC. Its translation is CASSLGVGDYEQYF.

The CDR3: CASSTNTISTQYF. CDR3 nucleotides: TGTGCCAGCAGTACAAACACGATTTCGACGCAGTATTTT. The chain carries TRBV28 and TRBJ2-3; D not certain. This CDR3 contains 13 residues. The V and J ends lost 5 bases and 9 bases respectively, with 15 bases between them. From germline, CDR1 is MDHEN and CDR2 SYDVKM.

In its sample, this clone ranks as medium-sized (0.01 to 0.1%). Other DNA sequences from this sample encode an identical CDR3 as well. The chain uses TRBV28 and TRBJ1-3; 7 bases fit TRBD1. The ends lost 6 bases at V and 2 bases at J; junction bases unmatched: 7. This CDR3 region has 15 residues. Germline assignment: CDR1 MDHEN and CDR2 SYDVKM. The CDR3: CASRSDRVPGNTIYF. Written as DNA, the CDR3 is TGTGCCAGCAGGTCTGACAGGGTTCCTGGAAACACCATATATTTT.

CDR3 protein: CASSHPQGDGKLFF. The CDR3 coding sequence is TGCGCCAGCAGCCATCCCCAGGGGGATGGAAAACTGTTTTTT. V and J are TRBV4-1 and TRBJ1-4; 7 positions agree with TRBD1. The germline V gene encodes CDR1 MGHRA and CDR2 YSYEKL. V was pared by 3 bases and J by 10 bases, with 8 bases of the junction left unmatched. CDR3 length: 14 amino acids.

The chain uses TRBV18 and TRBJ1-1; D call uncertain. Per germline, CDR1 KGHSH and CDR2 LQKENI. This CDR3 is 16 amino acids long. Trimming shortened V by 4 bases and J by 0 bases, and 15 bases separated the two germline ends. CDR3 nucleotide sequence: TGTGCCAGCTCACGCACAACCGGAGAGCTGAACACTGAAGCTTTCTTT. It translates to CASSRTTGELNTEAFF.

CDR3 protein: CASSPEKGNSPLHF. The CDR3 DNA sequence: TGTGCCAGCTCACCGGAAAAGGGAAATTCACCCCTCCACTTT. The chain joins TRBV18 to TRBJ1-6; D ambiguous. The V end was cut by 3 bases, the J end by 7 bases, with 10 bases between. Per germline, CDR1 KGHSH and CDR2 LQKENI. The CDR3 loop spans 14 amino acids.

The V gene is TRBV2, the J gene TRBJ1-1; tentatively, D is TRBD1 (5 bases). Germline loops: CDR1 SNHLY, CDR2 FYNNEI. Trimming left V 5 bases short and J 10 bases short, with 17 bases between. The CDR3 covers 13 residues. The CDR3 here is CASSPGLPNRAFF. Here the CDR3 DNA reads TGTGCCAGCAGTCCGGGGCTACCGAATCGAGCTTTCTTT.

The chain links TRBV27 to TRBJ1-2; possibly TRBD1 for D (5 bases). Germline V CDR1 and CDR2: MNHEY, SMNVEV (reference sequence). The CDR3 has 14 amino acids. Trimming pared 2 bases from V and 4 bases from J, leaving 11 bases between. The CDR3 DNA reads TGTGCCAGCAGTTTACTGGCAGGGCCCTATGGCTACACCTTC. This gives the protein CASSLLAGPYGYTF.

The chain has TRBV25-1 and TRBJ1-3; TRBD1 aligns across 7 bases. V lost 4 bases and J lost 3; bases outside the gene matches: 3. This CDR3 comprises 14 residues. CDR1 is MGHDK, CDR2 SYGVNS, per germline. DNA for the CDR3: TGTGCCAGCAGTGGGGACAGTATTGGAAACACCATATATTTT. Residues: CASSGDSIGNTIYF.

This sequence joins TRBV28 and TRBJ1-2; 7 positions match TRBD1. J gave up 5 bases and V 4 bases, and 10 bases lay outside the gene matches. The CDR3 is made up of 15 amino acids. The germline CDR1 and CDR2 sequences are MDHEN and SYDVKM. The CDR3 bases are TGTGCCAGCAGTTCAAAGGCCAGGGGGGATTATGGCTACACCTTC. Translating gives CASSSKARGDYGYTF.

CDR3 in amino acids: CASTIWGNYGYTF. The CDR3 coding sequence is TGTGCCAGCACCATCTGGGGCAACTATGGCTACACCTTC. The V gene is TRBV7-9, the J gene TRBJ1-2, with TRBD1 as a possible D gene (5 bases). With 7 bases removed from V and 2 bases from J, the gap between germline ends came to 11 bases. The CDR3 contains 13 residues. The germline CDR1 and CDR2 sequences are SEHNR and FQNEAQ (reference sequence).

This clone occurred once. The chain couples TRBV6-1 to TRBJ1-4; unclear D gene. This CDR3 contains 19 residues. V was clipped by 1 base and J by 3 bases, with 21 bases between them. Germline values: CDR1 MNHNS, CDR2 SASEGT. CDR3 loop: CASSEDPRSIGPANEKLFF. CDR3 nucleotides: TGTGCCAGCAGTGAAGATCCCAGAAGCATCGGGCCGGCTAATGAAAAACTGTTTTTT.